This T cell receptor (beta chain) was captured in a study of cytomegalovirus exposure and HLA in healthy donors. Study details: Membership in the Caucasian-associated ancestry cluster was found for 75% to 85% of 350 to 450 genotyped donors. Overall study results and limits: In a later analysis, at a false discovery rate of 0.05, some 17,000 TCR beta sequences were associated with HLA alleles. Later analysis found that TCR beta chains associated with HLA were more clonally expanded than other, equally common chains.

V shed 3 bases, J shed 3 bases, and the junction held 7 bases outside the gene matches. Germline CDR1 LNHDA, CDR2 SQIVND (reference sequence). CDR3 length: 15 residues. Vbeta (60) and Jbeta (13) primers were used in the PCR. TCRdb keeps only in-frame clones here, not all; method: immunoSEQ multiplex PCR. The sample has roughly 190,000 clones, roughly a tenth seen once. In this sample, this clone turned up a few times. The antigen is undetermined. The rearrangement links TRBV19 to TRBJ2-7; 8 nucleotides agree with TRBD2. The sample consisted of PBMCs. This clonotype was sampled from a woman in her 30s in good health and CMV-seropositive. This CDR3 reads CASSISGSAFYEQYF. CDR3 in DNA: TGTGCCAGTAGTATCAGCGGGAGTGCTTTCTACGAGCAGTACTTC.